This entry lists 9 T cell receptor beta chains sequenced from one sample in a study of T-cell memory formation after mild COVID-19. TCRdb re-derived calls from the 5' RACE reads in MiXCR, one entry per CDR3 protein. The sample holds a few hundred thousand distinct CDR3 sequences, 20% to 25% seen once. What was sequenced was PBMCs or a T cell subset sorted from them (not recorded which). Receptors were obtained from a man aged 18 to 29 who had mild COVID-19 (a few samples of this study predate the infection). Cell type and time point are not known.

This clonotype was seen a few times. The chain combines TRBV5-1 with TRBJ2-4; 7 bases map to TRBD1. From germline, CDR1 is SGHRS and CDR2 YFSETQ. The junction had 13 bases not matched to a gene; V was cut back by 4 bases and J by 0 bases. The CDR3 runs to 18 residues. The chain's CDR3 is CASSLSPQGPLAKNIQYF. CDR3 in DNA: TGCGCCAGCAGCCTCTCCCCACAGGGGCCCTTAGCCAAAAACATTCAGTACTTC.

There are a few counts of this clonotype. The chain combines TRBV2 with TRBJ2-5, with no clear D. CDR3 size: 13 residues. V was shortened by 7 bases and J by 0 bases, with 9 bases between the two germline ends. Germline V gives CDR1 SNHLY, CDR2 FYNNEI. The CDR3 region has the DNA TGTGCCAGCACTGCGTGGGACCAAGAGACCCAGTACTTC. This sequence encodes CASTAWDQETQYF.

The genes are TRBV4-3 and TRBJ2-3, with no clear D. The CDR3 consists of 15 residues. Trimming stripped 0 bases from V and 7 bases from J, with 14 bases between. In germline, CDR1 is LGHNA, CDR2 YSLEER. In nucleotides, the CDR3 is TGCGCCAGCAGCCAAGAGATGAGCCGGGTCCATACGCAGTATTTT. Its translation: CASSQEMSRVHTQYF.

This clonotype was recorded a few times. The chain employs TRBV7-2 and TRBJ2-6; D gene ambiguous. Germline V gene lookup returns CDR1 SGHTA and CDR2 FQGNSA. The CDR3 loop spans 14 amino acids. The V and J ends lost 0 bases and 6 bases respectively, with 6 bases between them. CDR3 DNA: TGTGCCAGCAGCTTAGCCGGAGCGGCCAACGTCCTGACTTTC. It specifies CASSLAGAANVLTF.

The V and J genes are TRBV7-2 and TRBJ2-3, with D perhaps matching TRBD2 (6 bases). CDR3 length: 14 amino acids. Germline CDR1 and CDR2: SGHTA and FQGNSA. V lost 4 bases, J lost 4 bases, and 12 bases lay in between. This CDR3 is CASSSSGVPDTQYF. In DNA, the CDR3 is TGTGCCAGCAGCTCCTCGGGGGTCCCAGATACGCAGTATTTT.

This chain joins TRBV6-6 and TRBJ2-7; 7 bases are a match to TRBD1. Germline loops: CDR1 MNHNY, CDR2 SVGAGI (reference sequence). The CDR3 is 13 amino acids. The junction had 7 bases not matched to a gene; V was cut back by 4 bases and J by 7 bases. This CDR3 is CASSSTGVREQYF. CDR3 nucleotide sequence: TGTGCCAGCAGTTCAACAGGGGTAAGGGAGCAGTACTTC.

The chain links TRBV7-2 to TRBJ1-2; the D gene is possibly TRBD1 (5 bases). This CDR3 region has 14 residues. V was clipped by 1 base and J by 4 bases, with 10 bases between them. CDR1 and CDR2 from the germline V gene are SGHTA and FQGNSA. CDR3 sequence: CASSLDRSLYGYTF. Here the CDR3 DNA reads TGTGCCAGCAGCTTAGACAGGTCCCTCTATGGCTACACCTTC.

This clonotype was recorded a few times. V is TRBV10-2 and J is TRBJ2-5; TRBD2 is a possible D gene (7 bases). V lost 11 bases and J lost 5, with 21 bases in between. Germline CDR1 WSHSY, CDR2 SAAADI. CDR3 length: 14 residues. The CDR3 spells CAAAWAGAEETQYF. DNA of the CDR3: TGCGCCGCAGCATGGGCGGGGGCAGAGGAGACCCAGTACTTC.

This clonotype was picked up a small number of times. This chain connects TRBV20-1 to TRBJ2-1; 8 nucleotides agree with TRBD2. Trimming took 1 base from V and 8 from J; bases not matched to a gene: 13. Germline values: CDR1 DFQATT, CDR2 SNEGSKA (reference sequence). The CDR3 has 16 residues. Here the CDR3 DNA reads TGCAGTGCTAGAGCGGGTCTTAGCGGGGCGTTGCATGAGCAGTTCTTC. Protein product: CSARAGLSGALHEQFF.